The 17 T cell receptor beta chains listed next were all sequenced from one sample in a study of blood T cells in healthy people across ages. Through a sample-barcoded 5' primer and a J-beta primer mix, a second PCR was run for roughly 6 to 12 cycles. TCRdb re-called the 5' RACE reads with MiXCR, one entry per CDR3 protein. Here the sample spans 1,100,000 or so distinct CDR3 sequences, roughly 45% being singletons. Sample: blood. The receptor source for this set is a woman aged 60-75 years in good health.

V usage is TRBV2 and J usage is TRBJ2-7; 7 positions match TRBD2. J gave up 3 bases and V 7 bases, and 15 bases lay outside the gene matches. Germline V lookup: CDR1 SNHLY, CDR2 FYNNEI. This CDR3 has 16 amino acids. The CDR3 is CASKTNAGDSYYEQYF. CDR3 in DNA: TGTGCCAGCAAAACCAATGCGGGAGACAGCTACTACGAGCAGTACTTC.

This clonotype was seen at least ten times. The V gene is TRBV29-1, the J gene TRBJ2-7; tentatively, D is TRBD1 or TRBD2 (5 bases each). Germline CDR1 is SQVTM and CDR2 is ANQGSEA. Trimming shortened V by 4 bases and J by 3 bases, and 13 bases separated the two germline ends. The CDR3 is made up of 13 amino acids. The CDR3 nucleotides read TGCAGCGTTGTTGGGGGATCCTACTACGAGCAGTACTTC. Translation: CSVVGGSYYEQYF.

The chain has TRBV10-3 and TRBJ2-1; D possibly uses TRBD1 or TRBD2 (6 bases each). There are 16 residues in the CDR3. The germline V gene encodes CDR1 ENHRY and CDR2 SYGVKD. The V gene lost 3 bases and the J gene lost 8 bases, with 20 bases spanning the gap. In nucleotides, the CDR3 is TGTGCCATCAGTGACCCCGGGGGCCCCTTATACCATGAGCAGTTCTTC. This sequence encodes CAISDPGGPLYHEQFF.

The chain combines TRBV5-4 with TRBJ2-1, with D possibly TRBD2 on 5 matching bases. The V end lost 6 bases, the J end lost 3 bases, and 7 bases lay between the germline ends. This CDR3 has 12 residues. Germline CDR1 reads SGHNT; CDR2 reads YYREEE (reference sequence). CDR3 protein: CASKLDYNEQFF. CDR3 DNA sequence: TGTGCCAGCAAACTAGACTACAATGAGCAGTTCTTC.

The chain uses TRBV20-1 and TRBJ2-7; TRBD2 matches 11 bases. Germline lookup yields CDR1 DFQATT and CDR2 SNEGSKA (reference sequence). The length of the CDR3 is 13 residues. CDR3 loop: CSGLAGSSYEQYF. In DNA, the CDR3 is TGCAGCGGACTAGCGGGCAGCTCCTACGAGCAGTACTTC.

This clonotype turned up a few times. The J gene is TRBJ2-1, the V gene TRBV7-2; 14 bases are a match to TRBD2. After removal of 4 bases from V and 5 bases from J, the junction contained 7 bases not matched to a gene. This CDR3 is built from 17 residues. CDR1 and CDR2 (germline): SGHTA, FQGNSA. The CDR3 bases are TGTGCCAGCAGCTCCTGGGGACTAGCGGGAGATGACAATGAGCAGTTCTTC. It translates to CASSSWGLAGDDNEQFF.

The V call is TRBV29-1, the J call TRBJ1-2; D remains ambiguous. V was trimmed by 5 bases and J by 1 base, leaving 5 bases between them. CDR3 size: 11 residues. From germline, CDR1 is SQVTM and CDR2 ANQGSEA. CDR3 loop: CSVPYNYGYTF. CDR3 DNA sequence: TGCAGCGTTCCCTATAACTATGGCTACACCTTC.

This clonotype was detected only a few times. The CDR3 DNA follows: TGTGCCAGCACCCAACAGGGGTCCTCTCTCTACGAGCAGTACTTC. Encoded protein: CASTQQGSSLYEQYF. This rearrangement joins TRBV6-1 to TRBJ2-7; 7 bases match TRBD1. J was trimmed by 3 bases and V by 7 bases; bases with no gene match: 12. The CDR3 has 15 residues. The germline gives CDR1 MNHNS, CDR2 SASEGT.

This clonotype was found a few times. The chain combines TRBV28 with TRBJ2-5; D is possibly TRBD1 (5 bases). The length of the CDR3 is 16 residues. V was trimmed by 2 bases and J by 2 bases, leaving 15 bases between them. Germline assignment: CDR1 MDHEN and CDR2 SYDVKM. CDR3 amino acids: CASSLIGQGRQETQYF. The CDR3 DNA is TGTGCCAGCAGTTTAATAGGCCAGGGCAGACAAGAGACCCAGTACTTC.

This clonotype has ten or more counts. J is TRBJ2-1 and V is TRBV20-1; D perhaps matches TRBD1 (6 bases). Trimming left V 1 base short and J 2 bases short, with 18 bases between. Germline values: CDR1 DFQATT, CDR2 SNEGSKA (reference sequence). The CDR3 totals 17 residues. CDR3 sequence (DNA): TGCAGTGCTAGAGGTAGAGGTCCAGGGACAACCTACAATGAGCAGTTCTTC. This codes for CSARGRGPGTTYNEQFF.

A few counts support this clonotype. The chain uses TRBV5-1 and TRBJ2-7; D perhaps matches TRBD1 (6 bases). From germline, CDR1 is SGHRS and CDR2 YFSETQ. The germline V and J ends were trimmed by 3 bases and 0 bases, with 13 bases remaining between them. This CDR3 has 15 amino acids. The CDR3 loop reads CASSSGQTSSYEQYF. CDR3 bases: TGCGCCAGCAGCTCGGGACAAACAAGCTCCTACGAGCAGTACTTC.

The J gene is TRBJ2-1, the V gene TRBV19; 7 bases line up with TRBD2. The CDR3 is made up of 16 amino acids. With V trimmed by 1 base and J by 2 bases, 5 bases remained unmatched. From germline, CDR1 is LNHDA and CDR2 SQIVND (reference sequence). In nucleotides, the CDR3 is TGTGCCAGTAGTATAGGAGGAGCGGGACCCTACAATGAGCAGTTCTTC. Translating gives CASSIGGAGPYNEQFF.

This clonotype was detected only a few times. The chain has TRBV20-1 and TRBJ2-3; no clear D. Germline CDR1 reads DFQATT; CDR2 reads SNEGSKA (reference sequence). Trimming cost V 0 bases and J 2 bases, with 9 bases left between them. CDR3 length: 14 residues. The CDR3: CSARDWLSTDTQYF. CDR3 nucleotide sequence: TGCAGTGCTAGAGATTGGCTTTCCACAGATACGCAGTATTTT.

This clonotype was recorded many times. V is TRBV13 and J is TRBJ2-5; a possible D gene is TRBD2 (5 bases). CDR3 length: 14 amino acids. Germline CDR1 PRHDT, CDR2 FYEKMQ (reference sequence). V lost 5 bases to trimming and J lost 5 bases, with 15 bases between them. In DNA form, the CDR3 reads TGTGCCAGCAGCGAGCGGAAGAAGGTCGAGACCCAGTACTTC. This translates into CASSERKKVETQYF.

The chain recombines TRBV6-1 with TRBJ1-6; the D is unclear. V gave up 6 bases and J gave up 8 bases, with 17 bases separating them. This CDR3 is built from 15 residues. Germline CDR1 and CDR2: MNHNS and SASEGT. This CDR3 reads CASRLRSGWDSPLHF. The CDR3 DNA reads TGTGCCAGCAGACTCAGGTCGGGGTGGGATTCACCCCTCCACTTT.

This clonotype was counted a few times. V and J are TRBV7-2 and TRBJ2-7, with D perhaps matching TRBD1 or TRBD2 (6 bases each). Between the trimmed V and J ends, which lost 1 base and 6 bases, there was a span of 13 bases. CDR1 SGHTA and CDR2 FQGNSA come from the germline V gene. This CDR3 is built from 14 residues. DNA of the CDR3: TGTGCCAGCAGCTTAGAGATCGGGGGCAGCGAGCAGTACTTC. Its protein is CASSLEIGGSEQYF.

This chain uses TRBV7-8 with TRBJ2-5; 7 bases fit TRBD1. The DNA end is more similar to TRBJ2-7, so the J call may be wrong. The CDR3 consists of 12 residues. The germline CDR1 and CDR2 sequences are SGHVS and FQNEAQ. In DNA form, the CDR3 reads TGTGCCAGCAGCAAGGGGACAGACGAGCAGTACTTC. It translates to CASSKGTDEQYF.